Following are 28 T cell receptor beta chains from one sample sequenced in a study of blood T cell repertoires in COVID-19. Generated by immunoSEQ multiplex PCR, the TCRdb table keeps only in-frame clones and is missing some. This sample has about 74,000 clones, with around nine tenths found just once. The sequenced sample was peripheral blood. These receptor sequences come from a woman older than 75 with active or convalescent COVID-19.

This clone was recorded only once. V and J are TRBV11-3 and TRBJ2-7; 11 nucleotides align to TRBD1. The V and J ends lost 4 bases and 7 bases, in that order; junction bases with no gene match: 6. The CDR3 is 14 residues long. Germline CDR1 reads SGHNT; CDR2 reads YENEEA. CDR3 region: CASSSRDRGWEQYF. The CDR3 bases are TGTGCCAGCAGCTCCCGGGACAGGGGGTGGGAGCAGTACTTC.

The chain links TRBV7-3 to TRBJ1-1, with a tentative D call TRBD1 (5 bases). Trimming shortened V by 2 bases and J by 4 bases, and 8 bases separated the two germline ends. Germline lookup yields CDR1 SGHTA and CDR2 FQGTGA. The CDR3 loop spans 13 amino acids. The CDR3 reads CASSLGGGTEAFF. CDR3 DNA sequence: TGTGCCAGCAGCTTAGGGGGAGGCACTGAAGCTTTCTTT.

J is TRBJ2-3 and V is TRBV6-1; 13 positions agree with TRBD2. With 3 bases clipped from V and 4 bases from J, the junction kept 10 bases outside the gene matches. The CDR3 is 18 residues long. The V gene's germline CDR1 is MNHNS and CDR2 SASEGT. CDR3 amino acids: CASSEMLGLAGVADTQYF. The CDR3 DNA reads as TGTGCCAGCAGTGAGATGCTAGGACTAGCGGGGGTGGCAGATACGCAGTATTTT.

This clone was detected once. The V and J genes are TRBV19 and TRBJ1-5, with TRBD1 matching over 9 bases. The CDR3 contains 15 residues. Germline lookup yields CDR1 LNHDA and CDR2 SQIVND (reference sequence). Unmatched junction bases numbered 3, after V lost 5 bases and J lost 1 base. The CDR3 DNA follows: TGTGCCAGTAGTTCGGGACAGGGCAGCAATCAGCCCCAGCATTTT. It codes for CASSSGQGSNQPQHF.

The chain carries TRBV18 and TRBJ2-1; TRBD2 aligns across 9 bases. V lost 4 bases and J lost 7; bases outside the gene matches: 14. This CDR3 contains 17 residues. The V gene's germline CDR1 is KGHSH and CDR2 LQKENI. CDR3 DNA: TGTGCCAGCTCACAACTAAGGCCTAGCGGGGTAAGGAATGAGCAGTTCTTC. Protein sequence: CASSQLRPSGVRNEQFF.

This chain connects TRBV5-6 to TRBJ1-2; 7 nucleotides align to TRBD1. The CDR3 covers 15 residues. The germline gives CDR1 SGHDT, CDR2 YYEEEE. V dropped 0 bases and J dropped 4; count of bases not matched to a gene: 6. The CDR3 loop is CASSLVTGATYGYTF. As DNA, the CDR3 is TGTGCCAGCAGCTTGGTCACAGGGGCCACCTATGGCTACACCTTC.

The chain employs TRBV21-1 and TRBJ1-5; TRBD1, the table's D call, lacks a check against the DNA. TRBV21-1 is designated a pseudogene. This CDR3 has 17 residues. CDR3 sequence: CASSKGETGDSNQPQHF. For the CDR3, the DNA is TGTGCCAGCAGCAAAGGGGAGACAGGAGATAGCAATCAGCCCCAGCATTTT.

The V and J genes are TRBV3-1 (or the pseudogene TRBV3-2) and TRBJ1-3; D might be TRBD1 (6 bases). Trimming took off 1 base at V and 5 bases at J, with 12 bases between the two ends. CDR3 length equals 15 residues. CDR1 and CDR2 from the germline V gene are LGHDT and YNNKEL (reference sequence). CDR3 sequence (DNA): TGTGCCAGCAGCCAAGGGGAGGGGGGAAGAAACACCATATATTTT. This codes for CASSQGEGGRNTIYF.

CDR3 loop: CASSLANRGVEKLFF. In nucleotides, the CDR3 is TGTGCCAGCAGCTTAGCGAACAGGGGAGTTGAAAAACTGTTTTTT. This chain joins TRBV7-8 and TRBJ1-4, with TRBD1 matching over 7 bases. Germline-derived CDR1 and CDR2 are SGHVS and FQNEAQ. There are 15 residues in the CDR3. V gave up 0 bases and J gave up 7 bases; unmatched junction bases: 5.

This rearrangement joins TRBV2 to TRBJ1-1, with 8 bases identical to TRBD1. Trimming removed 6 bases from V and 5 bases from J; junction bases left unmatched: 8. Germline-derived CDR1 and CDR2 are SNHLY and FYNNEI. This CDR3 spans 14 amino acids. DNA for the CDR3: TGTGCCAGCAGGGGCGTCAGGGGGCTTACTGAAGCTTTCTTT. This sequence encodes CASRGVRGLTEAFF.

This clone showed up just once. J is TRBJ2-1 and V is TRBV29-1, with a tentative D call TRBD2 (5 bases). The CDR3 sequence is 15 residues long. With 6 bases removed from V and 0 bases from J, the gap between germline ends came to 15 bases. Per the germline V gene, CDR1 is SQVTM and CDR2 is ANQGSEA. The CDR3 loop reads CSVGIDSFSYNEQFF. In DNA form, the CDR3 reads TGCAGCGTCGGGATCGATTCCTTCTCCTACAATGAGCAGTTCTTC.

This chain joins TRBV6-2 or TRBV6-3 and TRBJ2-1; D unclear. The germline V and J ends were trimmed by 0 bases and 7 bases, with 19 bases remaining between them. Per germline, CDR1 MNHEY and CDR2 SVGEGT. The CDR3 length is 17 residues. CDR3 sequence: CASSYSSSSIIKNEQFF. In nucleotides, the CDR3 is TGTGCCAGCAGTTACTCGAGTAGCAGTATAATCAAGAATGAGCAGTTCTTC.

The chain is built from TRBV7-2 and TRBJ2-7, with TRBD1 identical over 7 bases. The germline gives CDR1 SGHTA, CDR2 FQGNSA. V dropped 5 bases and J dropped 6; count of bases not matched to a gene: 10. The CDR3 loop spans 14 amino acids. The CDR3, as DNA: TGTGCCAGCAGCCCCGGGACAGCCTCTCCCGAGCAGTACTTC. Translated: CASSPGTASPEQYF.

The chain links TRBV4-1 to TRBJ1-2; the match to TRBD1 covers 10 bases. Germline V lookup: CDR1 MGHRA, CDR2 YSYEKL. This CDR3 is built from 13 residues. Trimming at V came to 4 bases and at J to 7 bases, leaving 3 bases not matched to a gene. The CDR3 DNA reads as TGCGCCAGCAGCCCGACAGGGGGCACTGGCTACACCTTC. Translation gives CASSPTGGTGYTF.

This chain uses TRBV18 with TRBJ1-3, with a tentative D call TRBD1 (6 bases). This CDR3 spans 16 amino acids. The germline V and J ends were trimmed by 0 bases and 0 bases, with 9 bases remaining between them. Germline V lookup: CDR1 KGHSH, CDR2 LQKENI. CDR3 residues: CASSPPGRGSGNTIYF. Here the CDR3 DNA reads TGTGCCAGCTCACCACCGGGCAGGGGCTCTGGAAACACCATATATTTT. Complete variable domain (other parts from reference TRBV18 and TRBJ1-3): NAGVMQNPRHLVRRRGQEARLRCSPMKGHSHVYWYRQLPEEGLKFMVYLQKENIIDESGMPKERFSAEFPKEGPSILRIQQVVRGDSAAYFCASSPPGRGSGNTIYFGEGSWLTVV.

The V call is TRBV18, the J call TRBJ2-1, with 9 bases lining up with TRBD2. CDR1 is KGHSH, CDR2 LQKENI, per germline. The CDR3 loop spans 16 amino acids. Trimming took 0 bases from V and 4 from J; bases not matched to a gene: 4. In DNA form, the CDR3 reads TGTGCCAGCTCACCACCAACTAGCGGGCTTTACAATGAGCAGTTCTTC. This encodes CASSPPTSGLYNEQFF. The full variable domain, in which reference TRBV18 and TRBJ2-1 provide the parts outside the CDR3, is NAGVMQNPRHLVRRRGQEARLRCSPMKGHSHVYWYRQLPEEGLKFMVYLQKENIIDESGMPKERFSAEFPKEGPSILRIQQVVRGDSAAYFCASSPPTSGLYNEQFFGPGTRLTVL.

This sequence joins TRBV10-3 and TRBJ2-2, with 12 bases fitting TRBD2. The CDR3 has 14 residues. Germline loops: CDR1 ENHRY, CDR2 SYGVKD. Trimming took 4 bases from V and 9 from J; bases not matched to a gene: 3. CDR3 DNA sequence: TGTGCCATCAGTGGACTAGCGGGAGCCAGGGAGCTGTTTTTT. Its protein is CAISGLAGARELFF.

The chain couples TRBV6-6 to TRBJ2-5; a weak D match, TRBD2 (6 bases). Germline lookup yields CDR1 MNHNY and CDR2 SVGAGI (reference sequence). The CDR3 consists of 15 residues. Trimming left V 3 bases short and J 5 bases short, with 16 bases between. The CDR3, as DNA: TGTGCCAGCAGTTATGTACTAGCTTTTCAGGAGACCCAGTACTTC. Amino acids: CASSYVLAFQETQYF.

The chain combines TRBV6-6 with TRBJ2-5, with D possibly matching TRBD2 (6 bases). The CDR3 loop spans 21 amino acids. Germline V gene sequence: CDR1 MNHNY, CDR2 SVGAGI (reference sequence). V was pared by 6 bases and J by 0 bases, with 32 bases between. CDR3: CASSPGRAYWGSGGDQETQYF. The CDR3 coding sequence is TGTGCCAGCAGCCCCGGGCGAGCTTATTGGGGATCTGGAGGGGACCAAGAGACCCAGTACTTC.

This chain's CDR3 is CASSGHFRGQRTEAFF. In DNA, the CDR3 is TGTGCCAGCAGCGGACACTTTAGGGGGCAGCGCACTGAAGCTTTCTTT. This chain joins TRBV9 and TRBJ1-1, with TRBD1 matching 7 bases. The CDR3 runs 16 residues. J was trimmed by 4 bases and V by 3 bases; bases with no gene match: 12. Germline values: CDR1 SGDLS, CDR2 YYNGEE.

This chain joins TRBV19 and TRBJ1-2, with 8 bases matching TRBD1. The germline V gene encodes CDR1 LNHDA and CDR2 SQIVND (reference sequence). The trim removed 5 bases at V and 9 bases at J, leaving 11 bases unmatched. The CDR3 sequence is 14 residues long. The CDR3 nucleotides read TGTGCCAGTAGTCCGACAGGGGCCCGACAGAGCTACACCTTC. This translates into CASSPTGARQSYTF.

The genes are TRBV19 and TRBJ1-1, with D perhaps TRBD1 (6 bases). V shed 4 bases and J shed 1 base, with 10 bases lying between them. Germline CDR1 reads LNHDA; CDR2 reads SQIVND (reference sequence). This CDR3 has 14 amino acids. CDR3 sequence reads: CASSRAGANTEAFF. As DNA, the CDR3 is TGTGCCAGTAGTAGGGCAGGGGCGAACACTGAAGCTTTCTTT.

The V call is TRBV9, the J call TRBJ1-3; D not resolved. The CDR3 extends over 13 amino acids. From germline, CDR1 is SGDLS and CDR2 YYNGEE. Deletions cut 5 bases from V and 4 bases from J, with 10 bases between. The chain's CDR3 is CASSREMGNTIYF. The CDR3 coding sequence is TGTGCCAGCAGTCGGGAGATGGGAAACACCATATATTTT.

This chain connects TRBV5-6 to TRBJ2-2, with no clear D. CDR3 size: 13 residues. The germline V gene has CDR1 SGHDT and CDR2 YYEEEE. V was trimmed by 0 bases and J by 3 bases, leaving 3 bases between them. CDR3 sequence (DNA): TGTGCCAGCAGCTTGGCCGACACCGGGGAGCTGTTTTTT. Residues: CASSLADTGELFF.

The rearrangement uses TRBV3-1 (or the pseudogene TRBV3-2) and TRBJ1-2, with a possible D match to TRBD1 (6 bases). V gave up 0 bases and J gave up 7 bases, with 21 bases separating them. From germline, CDR1 is LGHDT and CDR2 YNNKEL (reference sequence). The CDR3 is 17 residues long. CDR3 coding DNA: TGTGCCAGCAGCCAAGAAAGCCCCTTTGGGGGCGGGGGTGGCTACACCTTC. Encoded protein: CASSQESPFGGGGGYTF.

The chain combines TRBV29-1 with TRBJ2-7, with D possibly matching TRBD1 (5 bases). V was pared by 1 base and J by 3 bases, with 7 bases between. From germline, CDR1 is SQVTM and CDR2 ANQGSEA. This CDR3 is built from 12 residues. The CDR3 nucleotides are TGCAGCGTTGAAGGCAGGGACTACGAGCAGTACTTC. This codes for CSVEGRDYEQYF.

The rearrangement joins TRBV7-2 to TRBJ2-1; 12 bases are shared with TRBD2. Trimming cost V 4 bases and J 7 bases; bases outside gene matches: 5. CDR1 is SGHTA, CDR2 FQGNSA, per germline. The CDR3 sequence is 15 residues long. The CDR3 DNA reads TGTGCCAGCAGCTACCTAGCGGGGGGGGTAAATGAGCAGTTCTTC. This gives the protein CASSYLAGGVNEQFF.

The rearrangement uses TRBV11-2 and TRBJ1-5, with TRBD1 identical over 7 bases. Per the germline V gene, CDR1 is SGHAT and CDR2 is FQNNGV. This CDR3 has 14 residues. J gave up 7 bases and V 4 bases, and 7 bases lay outside the gene matches. The CDR3 DNA reads TGTGCCAGCAGCTCTGACAGGGAGCGCCAGCCCCAGCATTTT. Protein sequence: CASSSDRERQPQHF.